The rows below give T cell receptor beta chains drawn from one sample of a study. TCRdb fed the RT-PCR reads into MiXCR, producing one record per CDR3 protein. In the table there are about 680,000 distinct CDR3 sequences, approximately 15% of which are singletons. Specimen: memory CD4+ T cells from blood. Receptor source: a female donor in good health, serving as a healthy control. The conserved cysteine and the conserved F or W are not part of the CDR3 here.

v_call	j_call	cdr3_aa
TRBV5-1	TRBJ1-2	ASSPEPGLNDYGYT
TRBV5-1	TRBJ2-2	ASSFEPGAGELF
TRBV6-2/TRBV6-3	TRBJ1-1	ASRRDFLNTEAF
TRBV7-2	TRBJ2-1	ASSSRVASGTHNEQF
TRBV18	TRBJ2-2	ASSPDRGLTLTGELF
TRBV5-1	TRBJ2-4	ASSLAGGLAKNIQY
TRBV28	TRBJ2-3	ASRGAGLTQY
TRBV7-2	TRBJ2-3	ASSATMGTDTQY
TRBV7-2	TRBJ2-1	ASSLGINNEQF
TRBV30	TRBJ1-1	AWSIGSGAF
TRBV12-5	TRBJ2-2	ASRTANTGELF
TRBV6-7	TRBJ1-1	ASSRKRRSNTEAF
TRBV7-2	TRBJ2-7	ASNRAGGPYEQY
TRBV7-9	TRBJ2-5	ASSLAGWGQETQY
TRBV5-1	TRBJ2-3	ASSFQGATDTQY
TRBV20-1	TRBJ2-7	SAEASGLYEQY
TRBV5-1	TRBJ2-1	ASSLGVPAYNEQF
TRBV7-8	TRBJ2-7	ASSPYAGVNSQY
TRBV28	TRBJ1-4	ASSWGLTGGTNEKLF
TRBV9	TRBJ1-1	ASSQTLTGAKAEAF
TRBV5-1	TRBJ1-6	ASRYQGDNSPLH
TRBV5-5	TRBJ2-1	ASSTEDRVISYNEQF
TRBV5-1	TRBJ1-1	ASRQDRDREAF
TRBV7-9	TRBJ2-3	ASSPLEDYTDTQY
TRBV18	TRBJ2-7	ASSPPYGSYEQY
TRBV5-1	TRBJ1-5	ASSPEGDSYQPQH
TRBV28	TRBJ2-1	ASRDRGPYNEQF
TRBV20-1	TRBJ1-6	SARVEGTSPRSSPLH
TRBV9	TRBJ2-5	ASSVGVDDAAGETQY
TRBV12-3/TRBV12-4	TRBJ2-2	ASSAQEFSGELF
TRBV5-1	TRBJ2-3	ASSLALSGGTDTQY
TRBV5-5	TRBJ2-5	ASSFRGDGETQY
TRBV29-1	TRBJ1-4	SVEESAGEKLF
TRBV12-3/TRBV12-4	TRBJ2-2	ASSLGSGTGRTGELF
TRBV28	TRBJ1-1	ASSSIQDTEAF
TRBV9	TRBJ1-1	ASSPQVEDTEAF
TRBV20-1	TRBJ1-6	SAIDPSQRSYNSPLH
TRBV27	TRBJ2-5	ASSAEGPIFRTQY
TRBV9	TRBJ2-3	ASSTLQGPTDTQY
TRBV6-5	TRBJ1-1	ASSRPDRSEAF
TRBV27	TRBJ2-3	ASSLNGGWEGLSTDTQY
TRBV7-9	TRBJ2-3	ASNLASTDTQY
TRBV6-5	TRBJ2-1	ASSGLANEQF
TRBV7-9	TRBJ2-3	ASRAGGRNTQY
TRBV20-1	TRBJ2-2	SAAQGPGELF
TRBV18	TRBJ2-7	ASSPDDGEQY
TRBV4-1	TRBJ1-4	ASSQADPVLTGATNEKLF
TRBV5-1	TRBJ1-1	ASSHQSGELEAF
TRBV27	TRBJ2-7	ASSFSTGGIYEQY